The 2 T cell receptor beta chains in this list originate from one sample, sequenced in a study of vaccination and CD4 T cells after COVID-19. As to treatment: roughly 11-day PBMC culture with coronavirus spike peptide pools or control peptides (ViraFEST assay). These CD4+ T cells came from an unexposed donor, sampled before the COVID-19 pandemic (2011-2018). The Oncomine TCR Beta short-read assay was applied to DNA of cultured CD4+ T cells. Cultured CD4+ T cells were the source of extracted genomic DNA. TCRdb used MiXCR to reprocess the PCR reads, holding one entry per CDR3 protein. The sample has some 9,200 distinct CDR3 sequences, around 35% seen once. These receptors' antigens are unknown. Source material: CD4+ T cells from blood, cultured in vitro. The receptors were sampled from a human donor in good health.

Judged by abundance, this clonotype is medium-sized (0.01 to 0.1%). The chain has TRBV7-3 and TRBJ1-1; 7 nucleotides agree with TRBD1. Trimming at V came to 1 base and at J to 7 bases, leaving 3 bases not matched to a gene. Germline V CDR1 and CDR2: SGHTA, FQGTGA. CDR3 size: 13 residues. Here the CDR3 DNA reads TGTGCCAGCAGCTTAAGCCGGGACAGTGAAGCTTTCTTT. Translating it yields CASSLSRDSEAFF. Full variable domain (remainder filled in from reference TRBV7-3 and TRBJ1-1): GAGVSQTPSNKVTEKGKYVELRCDPISGHTALYWYRQSLGQGPEFLIYFQGTGAADDSGLPNDRFFAVRPEGSVSTLKIQRTERGDSAVYLCASSLSRDSEAFFGQGTRLTVV.

The rearrangement uses TRBV5-4 and TRBJ2-3; TRBD2 might be the D (5 bases). Germline CDR1 SGHNT, CDR2 YYREEE (reference sequence). There are 12 residues in the CDR3. V lost 4 bases and J 9 bases, leaving 12 bases between the germline ends. Written as DNA, the CDR3 is TGTGCCAGCAGCCGAGACGGGGTAACGCAGTATTTT. Its translation: CASSRDGVTQYF. The full variable domain, completed using reference TRBV5-4 and TRBJ2-3, is ETGVTQSPTHLIKTRGQQVTLRCSSQSGHNTVSWYQQALGQGPQFIFQYYREEENGRGNFPPRFSGLQFPNYSSELNVNALELDDSALYLCASSRDGVTQYFGPGTRLTVL.